This is a list of T cell receptor beta chains from one sample in a study of cytomegalovirus exposure and HLA in healthy donors. Generated by immunoSEQ multiplex PCR, the TCRdb table keeps only in-frame clones and is missing some. The table lists almost 200,000 clones, roughly 77% of them singletons. Input material: PBMCs. All receptors come from a male donor in good health and CMV-seropositive. The CDR3 runs from the conserved cysteine through the conserved F or W. Each record gives: clone size, D gene, J gene, V gene, CDR3 DNA, CDR3 protein. D genes are given only for firm matches. The size field is filled for only some rows; it gives once, few, many or a size class.

clone_size: -
d_call: -
j_call: TRBJ1-2
v_call: TRBV15
cdr3_nt: TGTGCCACCAGCAGAGATCTTGGGCAGGCCTATGGCTACACCTTC
cdr3_aa: CATSRDLGQAYGYTF

clone_size: -
d_call: TRBD1
j_call: TRBJ2-7
v_call: TRBV19
cdr3_nt: TGTGCCAGTAGTATAGGGACTTCGACAGGGCAGCCTCAGTACTTC
cdr3_aa: CASSIGTSTGQPQYF

clone_size: -
d_call: TRBD1
j_call: TRBJ2-4
v_call: TRBV19
cdr3_nt: TGTGCCAGTAGGGTTCGGACAGGGACACTAATAGCGTTGGGGGACGGGCTAACCAAAAACATTCAGTACTTC
cdr3_aa: CASRVRTGTLIALGDGLTKNIQYF

clone_size: -
d_call: TRBD1
j_call: TRBJ1-1
v_call: TRBV28
cdr3_nt: TGTGCCAGCGGAGCCCCCGGGACAGCAGCGGGCACTGAAGCTTTCTTT
cdr3_aa: CASGAPGTAAGTEAFF

clone_size: -
d_call: -
j_call: TRBJ1-5
v_call: TRBV14
cdr3_nt: TGTGCCAGCAGCCAACTGTTAAATCAGCCCCAGCATTTT
cdr3_aa: CASSQLLNQPQHF

clone_size: -
d_call: -
j_call: TRBJ1-1
v_call: TRBV28
cdr3_nt: TGTGCCAGCAGTTTACCAGGGAAGGACACTGAAGCTTTCTTT
cdr3_aa: CASSLPGKDTEAFF

clone_size: -
d_call: -
j_call: TRBJ1-5
v_call: TRBV6-1
cdr3_nt: TGTGCCAGCAGTGAGAAGTCAGGGGCCCATCAGCCCCAGCATTTT
cdr3_aa: CASSEKSGAHQPQHF

clone_size: -
d_call: TRBD1
j_call: TRBJ1-4
v_call: TRBV19
cdr3_nt: TGTGCCAGTAGTTCACACAGGGGTACTAATGAAAAACTGTTTTTT
cdr3_aa: CASSSHRGTNEKLFF

clone_size: -
d_call: -
j_call: TRBJ2-7
v_call: TRBV5-5
cdr3_nt: TGTGCCAGCAGCCGGACAGCCCTCTACGAGCAGTACTTC
cdr3_aa: CASSRTALYEQYF

clone_size: -
d_call: -
j_call: TRBJ1-4
v_call: TRBV30
cdr3_nt: TGTGCCTGGAGCTTTTTAAATGAAAAACTGTTTTTT
cdr3_aa: CAWSFLNEKLFF

clone_size: -
d_call: -
j_call: TRBJ1-1
v_call: TRBV18
cdr3_nt: TGTGCCAGCTCACCATCTGTGGTTCGGGGCACTGAAGCTTTCTTT
cdr3_aa: CASSPSVVRGTEAFF

clone_size: -
d_call: TRBD1
j_call: TRBJ1-6
v_call: TRBV27
cdr3_nt: TGTGCCATCAAGGACAGGGGAGCATCACCCCTCCACTTT
cdr3_aa: CAIKDRGASPLHF

clone_size: once
d_call: -
j_call: TRBJ1-3
v_call: TRBV5-6
cdr3_nt: TGTGCCAACAGCTTGTATAATGGAAACACCATATATTTT
cdr3_aa: CANSLYNGNTIYF

clone_size: -
d_call: TRBD2
j_call: TRBJ2-7
v_call: TRBV5-4
cdr3_nt: TGTGCCAGCAGCGTGACTAGCGGGAGTTCCGACGAGCAGTACTTC
cdr3_aa: CASSVTSGSSDEQYF

clone_size: -
d_call: TRBD1
j_call: TRBJ1-4
v_call: TRBV7-9
cdr3_nt: TGTGCCAGCAGCGTCGGACAGGGTGGAAATGAAAAACTGTTTTTT
cdr3_aa: CASSVGQGGNEKLFF

clone_size: -
d_call: TRBD1
j_call: TRBJ2-5
v_call: TRBV2
cdr3_nt: TGTGCCAGCAGTGAAAGAGGGGGCCCAAAAACGGGGACCCAGTACTTC
cdr3_aa: CASSERGGPKTGTQYF

clone_size: once
d_call: -
j_call: TRBJ1-1
v_call: TRBV30
cdr3_nt: TGTGCCTGGAGTGTACGTGGATCCCAGGGAGCTTTCTTT
cdr3_aa: CAWSVRGSQGAFF

clone_size: -
d_call: TRBD2
j_call: TRBJ2-5
v_call: TRBV10-3
cdr3_nt: TGTGCCATCAGTGAGTCGATGGCGGGGACGGGAGGAGAGACCCAGTACTTC
cdr3_aa: CAISESMAGTGGETQYF

clone_size: -
d_call: TRBD1
j_call: TRBJ1-4
v_call: TRBV18
cdr3_nt: TGTGCCAGCTCAGAGACGTCAGGGACAGGGAGTAATGAAAAACTGTTTTTT
cdr3_aa: CASSETSGTGSNEKLFF

clone_size: -
d_call: TRBD2
j_call: TRBJ2-3
v_call: TRBV6-4
cdr3_nt: TGTGCCAGCAGTTCCTCTTTAGCGGGAGCTACGCAGTATTTT
cdr3_aa: CASSSSLAGATQYF

clone_size: -
d_call: TRBD1
j_call: TRBJ1-2
v_call: TRBV19
cdr3_nt: TGTGCCAGTAGTCGCCGGGACAGGGTAGATGGCTACACCTTC
cdr3_aa: CASSRRDRVDGYTF

clone_size: few
d_call: TRBD1
j_call: TRBJ1-5
v_call: TRBV4-1
cdr3_nt: TGCGCCAGCAGCCACATCACAGGGGCCCAGCATTTT
cdr3_aa: CASSHITGAQHF

clone_size: -
d_call: TRBD1
j_call: TRBJ1-2
v_call: TRBV7-8
cdr3_nt: TGTGCCAGCGGCCGTGGAGTTTGGACAGGGGGCGACTATGGCTACACCTTC
cdr3_aa: CASGRGVWTGGDYGYTF

clone_size: once
d_call: TRBD1
j_call: TRBJ2-7
v_call: TRBV7-3
cdr3_nt: TGTGCCAGCAGCTTAAGGGCAGGGGGAGACTACGAGCAGTACTTC
cdr3_aa: CASSLRAGGDYEQYF

clone_size: -
d_call: TRBD1
j_call: TRBJ1-2
v_call: TRBV7-8
cdr3_nt: TGTGCCAGCAGCCCTACAGGGGAATCCTATGGCTACACCTTC
cdr3_aa: CASSPTGESYGYTF

clone_size: -
d_call: -
j_call: TRBJ2-1
v_call: TRBV20-1
cdr3_nt: TGCAGTGCCCCTCGAGGAGAGCAGTTCTTC
cdr3_aa: CSAPRGEQFF

clone_size: -
d_call: -
j_call: TRBJ1-1
v_call: TRBV27
cdr3_nt: TGTGCCAGCAGTTTGAACAGGAACACTGAAGCTTTCTTT
cdr3_aa: CASSLNRNTEAFF

clone_size: -
d_call: TRBD1
j_call: TRBJ1-4
v_call: TRBV5-6
cdr3_nt: TGTGCCAGCAGCTTACGACAGGGCCTCTATGAAAAACTGTTTTTT
cdr3_aa: CASSLRQGLYEKLFF

clone_size: -
d_call: TRBD2
j_call: TRBJ2-1
v_call: TRBV9
cdr3_nt: TGTGCCAGCAGCTCACCTAGCGGGAGCTCCTACAATGAGCAGTTCTTC
cdr3_aa: CASSSPSGSSYNEQFF

clone_size: -
d_call: -
j_call: TRBJ1-1
v_call: TRBV7-3
cdr3_nt: TGTGCCAGCAGCTTATACAGGGAGGGCACTGAAGCTTTCTTT
cdr3_aa: CASSLYREGTEAFF

clone_size: few
d_call: TRBD2
j_call: TRBJ2-3
v_call: TRBV19
cdr3_nt: TGTGCCAGTAGTAGGGCTAGCGGGGGACTACCGAGACTCACAGATACGCAGTATTTT
cdr3_aa: CASSRASGGLPRLTDTQYF

clone_size: few
d_call: -
j_call: TRBJ2-5
v_call: TRBV30
cdr3_nt: TGTGCCTGGAGTATGCAGCAAGAGACCCAGTACTTC
cdr3_aa: CAWSMQQETQYF

clone_size: -
d_call: -
j_call: TRBJ2-5
v_call: TRBV2
cdr3_nt: TGTGCCAGCAGTGAATGGGGGCTGGCAGAGACCCAGTACTTC
cdr3_aa: CASSEWGLAETQYF

clone_size: -
d_call: -
j_call: TRBJ2-7
v_call: TRBV4-2
cdr3_nt: TGTGCCAGCAGCCCTTATGCGCGCGGCGAGCAGTACTTC
cdr3_aa: CASSPYARGEQYF

clone_size: -
d_call: -
j_call: TRBJ1-1
v_call: TRBV6-5
cdr3_nt: TGTGCCAGCAGTAGAGGAGGAACTGAAGCTTTCTTT
cdr3_aa: CASSRGGTEAFF

clone_size: few
d_call: -
j_call: TRBJ1-2
v_call: TRBV10-3
cdr3_nt: TGTGCCATCACTGGAAAGACCGACAGCTCCTATGGCTACACCTTC
cdr3_aa: CAITGKTDSSYGYTF

clone_size: -
d_call: TRBD1
j_call: TRBJ1-2
v_call: TRBV2
cdr3_nt: TGTGCCAGCAGTGGCCAGACAGGGGGCTACTATGGCTACACCTTC
cdr3_aa: CASSGQTGGYYGYTF

clone_size: once
d_call: -
j_call: TRBJ1-6
v_call: TRBV5-4
cdr3_nt: TGTGCCAGCAGCTTCCAGGTACCGGGGAATTCACCCCTCCACTTT
cdr3_aa: CASSFQVPGNSPLHF

clone_size: -
d_call: -
j_call: TRBJ1-2
v_call: TRBV30
cdr3_nt: TGTGCCTGGAGTCCCTCCGGCTATGGCTACACCTTC
cdr3_aa: CAWSPSGYGYTF

clone_size: -
d_call: TRBD1
j_call: TRBJ2-1
v_call: TRBV7-2
cdr3_nt: TGTGCCAGCAGCCCGGACCGGGACAGGGATTCGGATGAGCAGTTCTTC
cdr3_aa: CASSPDRDRDSDEQFF

clone_size: -
d_call: TRBD2
j_call: TRBJ2-3
v_call: TRBV11-2
cdr3_nt: TGTGCCAGCAGCTTAGGAGGTAGCGGGGGTTACAGCACAGATACGCAGTATTTT
cdr3_aa: CASSLGGSGGYSTDTQYF

clone_size: once
d_call: TRBD1
j_call: TRBJ2-5
v_call: TRBV7-8
cdr3_nt: TGTGCCAGCAGCTTCCTTAGTGACAGGGGTGTGCAGACCCAGTACTTC
cdr3_aa: CASSFLSDRGVQTQYF

clone_size: -
d_call: -
j_call: TRBJ2-3
v_call: TRBV15
cdr3_nt: TGTGCCACCAGCCAAGTGCCCGGGAGTACCGCAGATACGCAGTATTTT
cdr3_aa: CATSQVPGSTADTQYF

clone_size: -
d_call: -
j_call: TRBJ2-7
v_call: TRBV7-9
cdr3_nt: TGTGCCAGCAGCCCATCTGGTAGTTCGGGGCAGTACTTC
cdr3_aa: CASSPSGSSGQYF

clone_size: -
d_call: TRBD1
j_call: TRBJ2-1
v_call: TRBV5-1
cdr3_nt: TGCGCCAGCAGCCGATCCCAGGGGGTAAATGAGCAGTTCTTC
cdr3_aa: CASSRSQGVNEQFF

clone_size: -
d_call: -
j_call: TRBJ2-3
v_call: TRBV9
cdr3_nt: TGTGCCAGCAGCGTAGAGGGGGGGGACACAGATACGCAGTATTTT
cdr3_aa: CASSVEGGDTDTQYF

clone_size: -
d_call: -
j_call: TRBJ2-1
v_call: TRBV10-2
cdr3_nt: TGCGCCAGCAGTGAGCACAACAACAATGAGCAGTTCTTC
cdr3_aa: CASSEHNNNEQFF

clone_size: -
d_call: -
j_call: TRBJ1-1
v_call: TRBV7-2
cdr3_nt: TGTGCCAGCAGCTTAGCGCCGGGGAGGGCGAACACTGAAGCTTTCTTT
cdr3_aa: CASSLAPGRANTEAFF

clone_size: once
d_call: -
j_call: TRBJ1-2
v_call: TRBV14
cdr3_nt: TGTGCCAGCAGCCAAGTTCGTCAGGGCGGCTATGGCTACACCTTC
cdr3_aa: CASSQVRQGGYGYTF

clone_size: few
d_call: TRBD1
j_call: TRBJ1-3
v_call: TRBV9
cdr3_nt: TGTGCCAGCAGCGTAGAAGGGGGCTCGAGCTCTGGAAACACCATATATTTT
cdr3_aa: CASSVEGGSSSGNTIYF

clone_size: -
d_call: -
j_call: TRBJ1-4
v_call: TRBV7-9
cdr3_nt: TGTGCCAGCAGCTTACTAGCGGCAGGGGATGAAAAACTGTTTTTT
cdr3_aa: CASSLLAAGDEKLFF

clone_size: once
d_call: -
j_call: TRBJ1-5
v_call: TRBV18
cdr3_nt: TGTGCCAGCTCACCACGAAGACCTGGGAGTGCTGATCAGCCCCAGCATTTT
cdr3_aa: CASSPRRPGSADQPQHF